The source of this TCR beta chain is a study of shared clonotypes between healthy human individuals. The CDR3 runs to 17 residues. V gave up 5 bases and J gave up 7 bases, with 23 bases separating them. The germline CDR1 and CDR2 sequences are SGHVS and FQNEAQ. The table lists this clone with many counts. The assay was immunoSEQ multiplex PCR, and TCRdb's table has in-frame clones only and misses some. Counted here are around 1 million clones, 76% occurring once; the ten biggest clones make up about 1.5%. Sequencing input: memory CD4+ T cells sorted from blood. The subset here: CD45RA-negative fraction. The chain is built from TRBV7-8 and TRBJ2-2, with a tentative D call TRBD2 (6 bases). This clonotype was sampled from a man younger than 35 in good health. CDR3 residues: CASSPVGGFVGGGELFF. CDR3 nucleotide sequence: TGTGCCAGCAGCCCCGTGGGGGGATTCGTGGGAGGCGGGGAGCTGTTTTTT.